The 21 T cell receptor beta chains below come from one sample, sequenced in a study of Graves' ophthalmopathy and Graves' hyperthyroidism. RNA transcripts yielded amplified TCR beta CDR3 regions. The first round was an RT-PCR with HTBI primers, and the second round was a multiplex PCR. TCRdb analysed the multiplex PCR reads with MiXCR anew, one entry per CDR3 protein. The data show approximately 380,000 distinct CDR3 sequences, roughly 21% seen once. The sequencing input was peripheral blood. The receptors stem from a woman between 18 and 30 years old with stable Graves' hyperthyroidism.

This clonotype was observed at least ten times. The chain combines TRBV7-2 with TRBJ2-7; TRBD2 agrees at 8 bases. V lost 1 base and J lost 2; bases outside the gene matches: 4. Germline V gene data show CDR1 as SGHTA and CDR2 as FQGNSA. The CDR3 loop spans 15 amino acids. CDR3 bases: TGTGCCAGCAGCTTAGGCGGGAGGAGCCCCTACGAGCAGTACTTC. It translates to CASSLGGRSPYEQYF. The full variable domain, completed using reference TRBV7-2 and TRBJ2-7, is GAGVSQSPSNKVTEKGKDVELRCDPISGHTALYWYRQSLGQGLEFLIYFQGNSAPDKSGLPSDRFSAERTGGSVSTLTIQRTQQEDSAVYLCASSLGGRSPYEQYFGPGTRLTVT.

This clonotype has at least ten counts. The J gene is TRBJ2-5, the V gene TRBV28; perhaps TRBD1 as D (5 bases). The V end lost 4 bases, the J end lost 5 bases, and 17 bases lay between the germline ends. The germline gives CDR1 MDHEN, CDR2 SYDVKM. The CDR3 sequence is 15 residues long. The CDR3 spells CASSSIPPGKETQYF. The CDR3 DNA sequence: TGTGCCAGCAGTTCCATTCCCCCAGGGAAGGAGACCCAGTACTTC.

The chain combines TRBV19 with TRBJ1-1; TRBD1 might be the D (5 bases). V lost 5 bases to trimming and J lost 11 bases, with 15 bases between them. This CDR3 contains 12 residues. Germline CDR1 reads LNHDA; CDR2 reads SQIVND (reference sequence). The CDR3 DNA sequence: TGTGCCAGTAGTTTAGTTCGTGGGGGGGCTTTCTTT. It is translated as CASSLVRGGAFF. Based on the CDR3 plus reference TRBV19 and TRBJ1-1, the full variable domain is DGGITQSPKYLFRKEGQNVTLSCEQNLNHDAMYWYRQDPGQGLRLIYYSQIVNDFQKGDIAEGYSVSREKKESFPLTVTSAQKNPTAFYLCASSLVRGGAFFGQGTRLTVV.

This clonotype showed up many times. The chain couples TRBV11-2 to TRBJ1-5; 9 bases align to TRBD1. The ends lost 5 bases at V and 8 bases at J; junction bases unmatched: 10. Germline-derived CDR1 and CDR2 are SGHAT and FQNNGV. The CDR3 has 15 residues. The CDR3 DNA reads TGTGCCAGCAGCCTTAAGGGGACAGGGCCGGAGCCCCAGCATTTT. Protein sequence: CASSLKGTGPEPQHF.

This clonotype was recorded many times. This sequence joins TRBV12-3 or TRBV12-4 and TRBJ2-2, with 7 bases identical to TRBD2. The CDR3 runs 15 residues. Trimming cost V 6 bases and J 7 bases; bases outside gene matches: 11. This CDR3 reads CASSSGRAFGGELFF. The CDR3 nucleotides read TGTGCCAGCAGCTCTGGGAGGGCGTTCGGCGGGGAGCTGTTTTTT.

In its sample, this clonotype was seen many times. The rearrangement links TRBV10-3 to TRBJ1-3; no definite D call. Looked up from germline, CDR1 is ENHRY and CDR2 is SYGVKD. The V and J ends lost 6 bases and 0 bases respectively, with 3 bases between them. There are 12 residues in the CDR3. The CDR3 here is CAIRASGNTIYF. DNA of the CDR3: TGTGCCATCAGAGCCTCTGGAAACACCATATATTTT.

Turning to this clonotype: This may be a read error, as it is one base from a much larger clone. V gene TRBV20-1 combines with J gene TRBJ2-7; possibly TRBD1 for D (6 bases). Germline V gene lookup returns CDR1 DFQATT and CDR2 SNEGSKA (reference sequence). The CDR3 extends over 15 amino acids. Here the CDR3 reads CSAPPTGPRSYELYF. CDR3 in DNA: TGCAGTGCTCCTCCGACAGGTCCCAGATCCTACGAGCTGTACTTC.

This clonotype was detected a few times. The chain joins TRBV3-1 to TRBJ2-7; TRBD1 is a possible D gene (6 bases). With 6 bases removed from V and 3 bases from J, the gap between germline ends came to 18 bases. The V gene's germline CDR1 is LGHDT and CDR2 YNNKEL (reference sequence). This CDR3 spans 15 amino acids. CDR3 sequence (DNA): TGTGCCAGCAGGAAACAACAGGGAGACCACTACGAGCAGTACTTC. Translating gives CASRKQQGDHYEQYF.

The genes are TRBV11-2 and TRBJ2-7; D could derive from TRBD1 or TRBD2 (5 bases each). There are 15 residues in the CDR3. From germline, CDR1 is SGHAT and CDR2 FQNNGV. Deletions cut 3 bases from V and 5 bases from J, with 17 bases between. CDR3 nucleotide sequence: TGTGCCAGCAGCTTGGCCGGGGCAGGGAAGGACGAGCAGTACTTC. This translates into CASSLAGAGKDEQYF.

The V gene is TRBV11-2, the J gene TRBJ2-5; 10 bases fit TRBD2. The J call is doubtful: the DNA matches TRBJ2-7 better. Germline V gene data show CDR1 as SGHAT and CDR2 as FQNNGV. This CDR3 region has 21 residues. In DNA form, the CDR3 reads TGTGCCAGCAGCTTAGAGGTGCAGAGGGGAGGTAATAGCGGGAGGAGGTACGAGCAGTACTTC. Its translation: CASSLEVQRGGNSGRRYEQYF.

This clonotype was recorded many times. The genes are TRBV7-3 and TRBJ1-2; perhaps TRBD1 as D (6 bases). Germline V lookup: CDR1 SGHTA, CDR2 FQGTGA. V shed 5 bases and J shed 3 bases, with 22 bases lying between them. The CDR3 extends over 17 amino acids. CDR3 nucleotides: TGTGCCAGCAGCCGCCCCTTAGGGCAGGGGAGGTACTATGGCTACACCTTC. Translated, it gives CASSRPLGQGRYYGYTF.

This clonotype was detected many times. The V call is TRBV5-1, the J call TRBJ1-3; TRBD1 agrees at 7 bases. CDR3 length: 16 amino acids. Germline V gives CDR1 SGHRS, CDR2 YFSETQ. Losses at the gene ends were 3 bases for V and 1 base for J; bases not matched to a gene: 7. This chain's CDR3 is CASSSGQAFSGNTIYF. The CDR3 nucleotides read TGCGCCAGCAGCTCAGGACAGGCCTTTTCTGGAAACACCATATATTTT.

This clonotype was counted ten times or more. The V gene is TRBV4-1, the J gene TRBJ1-2; no clear D gene. V lost 1 base and J 8 bases, leaving 14 bases between the germline ends. The CDR3 length is 14 residues. Germline V CDR1 and CDR2: MGHRA, YSYEKL. Written as DNA, the CDR3 is TGCGCCAGCAGCCAAGTGCGGAGTTCGGTAGGCTACACCTTC. It is translated as CASSQVRSSVGYTF.

This clonotype was counted at least ten times. It may be a read error: a sequence one base away is much more abundant. This chain joins TRBV11-1 and TRBJ2-5; D uncertain. Germline V gives CDR1 SGHAT, CDR2 FQDESV (reference sequence). This CDR3 spans 14 amino acids. CDR3 DNA sequence: TGTACCAGCAGCTCCCGGACCGATCAAGAGACCCAGTACTTC. As protein: CTSSSRTDQETQYF.

This clonotype was seen ten or more times. V is TRBV4-1 and J is TRBJ1-3; D is ambiguous. Germline values: CDR1 MGHRA, CDR2 YSYEKL. The V and J ends lost 1 base and 2 bases respectively, with 15 bases between them. This CDR3 region has 17 residues. CDR3 amino acids: CASSQAGGRKTGNTIYF. The CDR3 bases are TGCGCCAGCAGCCAAGCGGGAGGCCGGAAGACTGGAAACACCATATATTTT.

The chain carries TRBV19 and TRBJ2-3; D is perhaps TRBD2 (5 bases). The CDR3 covers 16 residues. Germline V lookup: CDR1 LNHDA, CDR2 SQIVND (reference sequence). V was cut by 3 bases and J by 1 base, with 14 bases left in between. The CDR3 is CASSISASRRTDTQYF. CDR3 nucleotides: TGTGCCAGTAGTATCTCTGCTAGCCGCCGCACAGATACGCAGTATTTT.

This clonotype appeared many times. This chain joins TRBV19 and TRBJ2-7, with 9 bases identical to TRBD2. CDR3 length: 14 residues. CDR1 and CDR2 (germline): LNHDA, SQIVND (reference sequence). The J segment lost 1 base and the V segment lost 6 bases, leaving 4 bases of the junction unmatched. The CDR3 region has the DNA TGTGCCAGTAGGAGAGCGGGAGGATCCTACGAGCAGTACTTC. This codes for CASRRAGGSYEQYF.

This clonotype was detected ten times or more. The chain links TRBV20-1 to TRBJ2-2; D gene ambiguous. In germline, CDR1 is DFQATT, CDR2 SNEGSKA (reference sequence). V shed 3 bases and J shed 6 bases, with 14 bases lying between them. The CDR3 is made up of 14 amino acids. The CDR3 protein is CSASISGWPGELFF. Here the CDR3 DNA reads TGCAGTGCTAGTATCTCAGGTTGGCCCGGGGAGCTGTTTTTT.

This clonotype was observed a few times. Given a much more abundant clone one base away, this may be a read error. The chain links TRBV6-5 to TRBJ2-2; TRBD2 matches at 13 bases. This CDR3 is built from 16 residues. Germline loops: CDR1 MNHEY, CDR2 SVGAGI. The CDR3 nucleotides read TGTGCCAGCAGTTACAGGACTAGCGGGGGTACCGGGGAGCTGTGTTTT. Amino acids: CASSYRTSGGTGELCF.

In its sample, this clonotype was seen a few times. The conserved phenylalanine or tryptophan normally closing the CDR3 is absent here, so this likely arose from a read error. The V and J genes are TRBV19 and TRBJ2-7; D might be TRBD1 or TRBD2, each matching 5 bases. Looked up from germline, CDR1 is LNHDA and CDR2 is SQIVND (reference sequence). Trimming removed 5 bases at V and 0 bases at J, with 17 bases between. CDR3 size: 16 residues. As DNA, the CDR3 is TGTGCCAGTAGTTGGTCCCCGGGACGGAGCTCCTACGAGCAGTACCTC. It yields the protein CASSWSPGRSSYEQYL.

This clonotype was recorded at least ten times. The CDR3 nucleotides read TGTGCCAGCAGGGAAATCCGGACTAGCTCAGAGACCCAGTACTTC. It translates to CASREIRTSSETQYF. V usage is TRBV6-1 and J usage is TRBJ2-5; 8 nucleotides match TRBD2. J lost 4 bases, V lost 6 bases, and 10 bases had no gene match. The CDR3 runs to 15 residues. The germline V gene has CDR1 MNHNS and CDR2 SASEGT.